The 24 T cell receptor beta chains in this list originate from one sample, sequenced in a study of blood T cell repertoires in COVID-19. Sequencing was performed with immunoSEQ multiplex PCR; in TCRdb, only in-frame clones are kept and a portion is missing. The sample contains about 170,000 clones, roughly 80% of which appear only once. The sample was PBMCs or T cells enriched from blood (not recorded which). These receptors were obtained from a man in his forties or fifties who had recovered from COVID-19.

J is TRBJ1-1 and V is TRBV3-1 (or the pseudogene TRBV3-2); the D gene is possibly TRBD1 (5 bases). CDR1 LGHDT and CDR2 YNNKEL come from the germline V gene (reference sequence). This CDR3 spans 15 amino acids. Between the trimmed V and J ends, which lost 4 bases and 2 bases, there was a span of 14 bases. DNA for the CDR3: TGTGCCAGCAGCCGATTAAGGGGCAGTAACACTGAAGCTTTCTTT. Amino acid sequence: CASSRLRGSNTEAFF.

This clone appeared once. This sequence joins TRBV28 and TRBJ1-2; 7 bases map to TRBD1. The length of the CDR3 is 13 residues. Trimming at V came to 9 bases and at J to 4 bases, leaving 8 bases not matched to a gene. Germline values: CDR1 MDHEN, CDR2 SYDVKM. DNA of the CDR3: TGTGCCAGTCAACAGGGGCTTAGCTATGGCTACACCTTC. This encodes CASQQGLSYGYTF.

This clone was detected once. The chain is built from TRBV3-1 (or the pseudogene TRBV3-2) and TRBJ1-5, with D maybe TRBD1 (5 bases). Per germline, CDR1 LGHDT and CDR2 YNNKEL (reference sequence). The V gene lost 3 bases and the J gene lost 2 bases, with 11 bases spanning the gap. This CDR3 contains 15 residues. The CDR3 sequence is CASSHGGLGNQPQHF. The DNA for the CDR3 is TGTGCCAGCAGCCACGGGGGTTTGGGCAATCAGCCCCAGCATTTT.

The CDR3 region is CASSLFRTGASNTEAFF. CDR3 in DNA: TGTGCCAGCAGTTTATTTCGCACAGGGGCCTCGAACACTGAAGCTTTCTTT. This chain uses TRBV27 with TRBJ1-1; TRBD1 matches at 7 bases. The germline V gene has CDR1 MNHEY and CDR2 SMNVEV (reference sequence). This CDR3 has 17 residues. V was pared by 1 base and J by 1 base, with 9 bases of the junction left unmatched.

V usage is TRBV6-4 and J usage is TRBJ2-3; TRBD1 aligns across 9 bases. V was pared by 7 bases and J by 3 bases, with 5 bases of the junction left unmatched. Per germline, CDR1 MRHNA and CDR2 SNTAGT. This CDR3 is 14 amino acids long. The CDR3 is CASNGDRGTDTQYF. CDR3 nucleotides: TGTGCCAGCAATGGCGACAGGGGGACAGATACGCAGTATTTT.

In this sample, this clone turned up many times. The chain has TRBV7-3 and TRBJ1-3; D uncertain. CDR1 is SGHTA, CDR2 FQGTGA, per germline. V was cut by 5 bases and J by 0 bases, with 5 bases left in between. This CDR3 comprises 13 residues. The CDR3 DNA sequence: TGTGCCAGCAGCATCAGCTCTGGAAACACCATATATTTT. Protein sequence: CASSISSGNTIYF.

This chain joins TRBV18 and TRBJ1-2; TRBD1 matches 9 bases. The junction had 8 bases not matched to a gene; V was cut back by 1 base and J by 8 bases. Germline V CDR1 and CDR2: KGHSH, LQKENI. The CDR3 sequence is 15 residues long. The CDR3 DNA is TGTGCCAGCTCACCACGCCAACAGGGGGCGGGAGGCTACACCTTC. Residues: CASSPRQQGAGGYTF.

The V call is TRBV28, the J call TRBJ2-5, with 8 bases identical to TRBD1. The junction had 14 bases not matched to a gene; V was cut back by 6 bases and J by 5 bases. CDR3 length: 16 amino acids. Germline lookup yields CDR1 MDHEN and CDR2 SYDVKM. This CDR3 reads CASRSTGGTTWETQYF. The CDR3 bases are TGTGCCAGCAGATCCACAGGGGGGACAACGTGGGAGACCCAGTACTTC. The full variable domain, its missing parts supplied by reference TRBV28 and TRBJ2-5, is DVKVTQSSRYLVKRTGEKVFLECVQDMDHENMFWYRQDPGLGLRLIYFSYDVKMKEKGDIPEGYSVSREKKERFSLILESASTNQTSMYLCASRSTGGTTWETQYFGPGTRLLVL.

The chain couples TRBV6-5 to TRBJ1-1, with 8 bases that match TRBD1. The CDR3 has 14 amino acids. The V gene's germline CDR1 is MNHEY and CDR2 SVGAGI. The V and J ends lost 7 bases and 1 base, in that order; junction bases with no gene match: 5. The CDR3 DNA follows: TGTGCCAGCACCCTGGACAGGGCGAACACTGAAGCTTTCTTT. Encoded protein: CASTLDRANTEAFF.

This chain joins TRBV14 and TRBJ2-5; 7 positions agree with TRBD2. Unmatched junction bases numbered 9, after V lost 0 bases and J lost 2 bases. The CDR3 covers 17 residues. From germline, CDR1 is SGHDN and CDR2 FVKESK. CDR3 amino acids: CASSQDYPRLAQETQYF. The CDR3 DNA reads as TGTGCCAGCAGCCAAGATTACCCGAGACTAGCACAAGAGACCCAGTACTTC.

The genes are TRBV2 and TRBJ2-7; a weak D match, TRBD1 (6 bases). CDR1 is SNHLY, CDR2 FYNNEI, per germline. This CDR3 is built from 13 residues. Trimming cost V 8 bases and J 3 bases, with 14 bases left between them. The CDR3 DNA sequence: TGTGCCAGCGCCGGACAGAGGGGCTACGAGCAGTACTTC. Amino acids: CASAGQRGYEQYF.

This sequence joins TRBV5-6 and TRBJ2-7; D unclear. Germline values: CDR1 SGHDT, CDR2 YYEEEE. Trimming shortened V by 4 bases and J by 2 bases, and 16 bases separated the two germline ends. The CDR3 runs to 15 residues. The CDR3 reads CASSRSLGSTYEQYF. CDR3 coding DNA: TGTGCCAGCAGCCGGTCCCTCGGGTCAACCTACGAGCAGTACTTC.

The V call is TRBV7-9, the J call TRBJ1-1; D may be TRBD1 (6 bases). CDR1 and CDR2 (germline): SEHNR, FQNEAQ (reference sequence). V lost 4 bases and J 7 bases, leaving 19 bases between the germline ends. CDR3 size: 15 residues. CDR3 in amino acids: CASSSNTHRVVEAFF. Here the CDR3 DNA reads TGTGCCAGCAGCTCCAATACCCACAGGGTAGTTGAAGCTTTCTTT.

The chain joins TRBV10-3 to TRBJ2-1, with 7 nucleotides matching TRBD1. Germline-derived CDR1 and CDR2 are ENHRY and SYGVKD. The V and J ends lost 4 bases and 6 bases, in that order; junction bases with no gene match: 6. This CDR3 spans 14 amino acids. For the CDR3, the DNA is TGTGCCATCAGTGGGCGACAGGGACCCAATGAGCAGTTCTTC. Translation: CAISGRQGPNEQFF.

This chain joins TRBV15 and TRBJ2-1; 10 nucleotides align to TRBD2. With V trimmed by 3 bases and J by 8 bases, 7 bases remained unmatched. The CDR3 sequence is 15 residues long. CDR1 LNHNV and CDR2 YYDKDF come from the germline V gene (reference sequence). This CDR3 reads CATSRGLASGDEQFF. The CDR3 DNA reads as TGTGCCACCAGCAGGGGACTAGCGTCCGGGGATGAGCAGTTCTTC.

This clone was found a few times. Other DNA sequences from this sample encode an identical CDR3 as well. The chain links TRBV4-3 to TRBJ1-5, with D possibly matching TRBD1 (5 bases). V was trimmed by 0 bases and J by 7 bases, leaving 13 bases between them. This CDR3 contains 15 residues. Germline-derived CDR1 and CDR2 are LGHNA and YSLEER. CDR3 loop: CASSQDGQGRQPQHF. The CDR3 bases are TGCGCCAGCAGCCAAGATGGGCAGGGTCGGCAGCCCCAGCATTTT.

The chain carries TRBV7-9 and TRBJ2-7, with D perhaps TRBD1 (5 bases). The CDR3 runs 14 residues. Between the trimmed V and J ends, which lost 6 bases and 7 bases, there was a span of 19 bases. From germline, CDR1 is SEHNR and CDR2 FQNEAQ (reference sequence). Here the CDR3 reads CASREKGPGKEQYF. In DNA, the CDR3 is TGTGCCAGCAGGGAAAAAGGGCCAGGGAAGGAGCAGTACTTC.

The gene calls are TRBV10-3 and TRBJ2-7, with a tentative D call TRBD1 (5 bases). The CDR3 is 15 residues long. V lost 2 bases and J lost 0, with 11 bases in between. CDR1 ENHRY and CDR2 SYGVKD come from the germline V gene. The CDR3 bases are TGTGCCATCAGTGAGAGGGGCGCCAGCTCCTACGAGCAGTACTTC. Protein sequence: CAISERGASSYEQYF.

The chain links TRBV11-2 to TRBJ2-3; D possibly corresponds to TRBD1 (5 bases). Germline V gene lookup returns CDR1 SGHAT and CDR2 FQNNGV. The CDR3 is 15 amino acids. Trimming took off 3 bases at V and 1 base at J, with 11 bases between the two ends. DNA for the CDR3: TGTGCCAGCAGCTTCAGGGTTGAGGGCACAGATACGCAGTATTTT. Translated: CASSFRVEGTDTQYF.

The genes are TRBV6-1 and TRBJ2-3; weak D call: TRBD1 (6 bases). V lost 2 bases to trimming and J lost 8 bases, with 17 bases between them. The CDR3 is 15 residues long. The germline V gene has CDR1 MNHNS and CDR2 SASEGT. The CDR3 here is CASSERTALTGTQYF. The CDR3 nucleotides read TGTGCCAGCAGTGAAAGGACAGCCCTCACGGGTACGCAGTATTTT.

This rearrangement joins TRBV7-9 to TRBJ2-2, with TRBD1 identical over 8 bases. V was pared by 6 bases and J by 1 base, with 13 bases of the junction left unmatched. Germline CDR1 is SEHNR and CDR2 is FQNEAQ (reference sequence). The CDR3 consists of 18 residues. The CDR3 protein is CASSLLAGRGRNTGELFF. CDR3 DNA sequence: TGTGCCAGCAGTCTTCTTGCGGGCAGGGGGCGGAACACCGGGGAGCTGTTTTTT.

The rearrangement links TRBV12-3 or TRBV12-4 to TRBJ1-1, with D maybe TRBD1 (5 bases). V was clipped by 3 bases and J by 5 bases, with 10 bases between them. CDR3 length equals 13 residues. The CDR3: CASSLGGRTEAFF. The CDR3 nucleotides read TGTGCCAGCAGTTTGGGGGGTAGGACTGAAGCTTTCTTT.

This chain links TRBV5-1 with TRBJ2-3; 10 nucleotides match TRBD2. J was trimmed by 2 bases and V by 4 bases; bases with no gene match: 7. Germline V lookup: CDR1 SGHRS, CDR2 YFSETQ. The CDR3 has 16 residues. This CDR3 reads CASSPPLAGYTDTQYF. CDR3 DNA: TGCGCCAGCAGCCCACCACTAGCGGGGTACACAGATACGCAGTATTTT.

This rearrangement joins TRBV4-1 to TRBJ1-4; no clear D gene. Germline V CDR1 and CDR2: MGHRA, YSYEKL. V shed 4 bases and J shed 7 bases, with 10 bases lying between them. The CDR3 extends over 13 amino acids. As DNA, the CDR3 is TGCGCCAGCAGCCTGACCACGGGTGAAAAACTGTTTTTT. It is translated as CASSLTTGEKLFF.